These 26 T cell receptor beta chains were sequenced from one sample in a study of blood T cells in healthy people across ages. Using a J-beta primer mix together with a sample-barcoded 5' primer, a second PCR was run for roughly 6 to 12 cycles. TCRdb analysed the 5' RACE reads with MiXCR anew, one entry per CDR3 protein. The data hold some 1,500,000 distinct CDR3 sequences, with 40% to 45% observed a single time. The sequenced material came from blood. The receptors were sampled from a woman between 18 and 30 years old in good health.

This clonotype was seen a few times. This chain joins TRBV20-1 and TRBJ1-2; 8 bases agree with TRBD1. The trim removed 2 bases at V and 7 bases at J, leaving 12 bases unmatched. Per the germline V gene, CDR1 is DFQATT and CDR2 is SNEGSKA (reference sequence). The CDR3 covers 15 residues. The CDR3 coding sequence is TGCAGTGCTAGACCAGGGCCGGGACAGGCTATTGGCTACACCTTC. As protein: CSARPGPGQAIGYTF.

This clonotype was observed a few times. This rearrangement joins TRBV28 to TRBJ2-7; D not certain. Germline-derived CDR1 and CDR2 are MDHEN and SYDVKM. The V and J ends lost 3 bases and 4 bases respectively, with 10 bases between them. The CDR3 loop spans 13 amino acids. The chain's CDR3 is CASSLVTDYEQYF. CDR3 in DNA: TGTGCCAGCAGTTTGGTTACAGATTACGAGCAGTACTTC.

This clonotype was seen more than once but under ten times. The chain has TRBV6-5 and TRBJ1-5; 7 nucleotides match TRBD1. Losses at the gene ends were 8 bases for V and 2 bases for J; bases not matched to a gene: 6. Germline V CDR1 and CDR2: MNHEY, SVGAGI. The CDR3 spans 14 residues. CDR3 DNA sequence: TGTGCCAGCGCAATAACAGGGGGCAATCAGCCCCAGCATTTT. This encodes CASAITGGNQPQHF.

In DNA, the CDR3 is TGTGCCAGCAGTCCCCGGAGTAGCATCTACAATGAGCAGTTCTTC. Translation gives CASSPRSSIYNEQFF. The rearrangement joins TRBV6-4 to TRBJ2-1; D uncertain. Trimming cost V 5 bases and J 3 bases, with 14 bases left between them. This CDR3 has 15 residues. Germline CDR1 and CDR2: MRHNA and SNTAGT.

This clonotype has only a few counts. This chain joins TRBV20-1 and TRBJ2-5; D call uncertain. This CDR3 contains 16 residues. The germline V and J ends were trimmed by 2 bases and 1 base, with 17 bases remaining between them. Germline V gives CDR1 DFQATT, CDR2 SNEGSKA (reference sequence). CDR3 sequence: CSARRAPAPSQETQYF. For the CDR3, the DNA is TGCAGTGCTAGACGGGCCCCAGCGCCCTCCCAAGAGACCCAGTACTTC.

Only a few counts were recorded for this clonotype. V gene TRBV3-1 combines with J gene TRBJ1-6; D possibly corresponds to TRBD1 (6 bases). This CDR3 is built from 14 residues. The germline CDR1 and CDR2 sequences are LGHDT and YNNKEL (reference sequence). V lost 2 bases, J lost 14 bases, and 16 bases lay in between. The CDR3 spells CASSQNGGAPALHF. The CDR3 DNA follows: TGTGCCAGCAGCCAAAATGGGGGGGCCCCAGCCCTCCACTTT.

This rearrangement joins TRBV30 to TRBJ1-6; 8 bases match TRBD1. The length of the CDR3 is 15 residues. V shed 3 bases, J shed 8 bases, and the junction held 9 bases outside the gene matches. Germline V gene data show CDR1 as GTSNPN and CDR2 as SVGIG (reference sequence). The CDR3 sequence is CAWRLQGALDSPLHF. The CDR3 DNA is TGTGCCTGGAGGCTTCAGGGGGCTTTGGATTCACCCCTCCACTTT.

This rearrangement joins TRBV6-6 to TRBJ1-2, with 8 bases fitting TRBD1. The CDR3 sequence is 13 residues long. The germline V gene has CDR1 MNHNY and CDR2 SVGAGI (reference sequence). Trimming took 5 bases from V and 7 from J; bases not matched to a gene: 6. CDR3 sequence: CASSPGQGPGYTF. The CDR3 DNA sequence: TGTGCCAGCAGTCCCGGACAGGGTCCTGGCTACACCTTC.

The sample holds a few counts of this clonotype. The chain couples TRBV12-3 or TRBV12-4 to TRBJ2-5, with TRBD2 matching 7 bases. The junction had 9 bases not matched to a gene; V was cut back by 3 bases and J by 5 bases. The CDR3 length is 15 residues. CDR3 residues: CASSFFAGVRETQYF. The CDR3 DNA sequence: TGTGCCAGCAGTTTTTTCGCGGGAGTAAGGGAGACCCAGTACTTC.

There are many counts of this clonotype. The genes are TRBV2 and TRBJ2-3; 7 bases align to TRBD2. Germline V CDR1 and CDR2: SNHLY, FYNNEI. J gave up 1 base and V 4 bases, and 2 bases lay outside the gene matches. The CDR3 consists of 14 residues. Written as DNA, the CDR3 is TGTGCCAGCAGTGTTCTAGCGGGCACAGATACGCAGTATTTT. Its protein product is CASSVLAGTDTQYF.

This clonotype is a singleton in its sample. This chain joins TRBV4-3 and TRBJ2-7; the match to TRBD2 covers 11 bases. The CDR3 has 16 residues. V lost 1 base to trimming and J lost 1 base; unmatched junction nucleotides: 3. In germline, CDR1 is LGHNA, CDR2 YSLEER. CDR3 nucleotides: TGCGCCAGCAGCCAAGCTCTAGCGGGAGGTTCCTACGAGCAGTACTTC. Translating it yields CASSQALAGGSYEQYF.

A few counts support this clonotype. The chain carries TRBV7-2 and TRBJ2-1; D remains ambiguous. From germline, CDR1 is SGHTA and CDR2 FQGNSA. The CDR3 is 15 amino acids. V was trimmed by 5 bases and J by 3 bases, leaving 14 bases between them. The CDR3 loop is CASSPIRALYNEQFF. The CDR3 DNA reads TGTGCCAGCAGCCCGATTAGGGCCCTCTACAATGAGCAGTTCTTC.

This clonotype was seen more than once but under ten times. The V gene is TRBV7-2, the J gene TRBJ1-2; a weak D match, TRBD1 (6 bases). V lost 5 bases and J 0 bases, leaving 10 bases between the germline ends. This CDR3 comprises 14 residues. Germline assignment: CDR1 SGHTA and CDR2 FQGNSA. The CDR3 here is CASSPGQPNYGYTF. DNA of the CDR3: TGTGCCAGCAGCCCTGGACAGCCTAACTATGGCTACACCTTC.

This clonotype came up a few times. The chain uses TRBV21-1 and TRBJ2-7. TRBV21-1 is assigned pseudogene status. The CDR3 runs 15 residues. CDR3 protein: CASSKGKISSYEQYF. Here the CDR3 DNA reads TGTGCCAGCAGCAAAGGCAAGATAAGCTCCTACGAGCAGTACTTC.

This clonotype was counted a few times. V is TRBV6-2 or TRBV6-3 and J is TRBJ1-2; TRBD1 is a possible D gene (5 bases). Trimming took 3 bases from V and 0 from J, leaving 11 bases between them. The CDR3 consists of 15 residues. CDR1 and CDR2 (germline): MNHEY, SVGEGT. CDR3 sequence reads: CASSYSTAANYGYTF. The CDR3 DNA follows: TGTGCCAGCAGTTATTCGACAGCAGCTAACTATGGCTACACCTTC.

The V call is TRBV21-1, the J call TRBJ2-4; the DNA was not compared with TRBD1, the D call given in the table. The J call may be in error: the DNA end matches TRBJ2-7 better. TRBV21-1 is deemed a pseudogene. This CDR3 is built from 14 residues. CDR3 region: CASSNSALFYEQYF. The CDR3 nucleotides read TGTGCCAGCAGCAATAGCGCCCTGTTCTACGAGCAGTACTTC.

V is TRBV7-8 and J is TRBJ1-2; no firm D call. Germline loops: CDR1 SGHVS, CDR2 FQNEAQ. CDR3 length equals 15 residues. V was pared by 2 bases and J by 0 bases, with 10 bases between. This CDR3 reads CASSLRVPSNYGYTF. CDR3 nucleotides: TGTGCCAGCAGCTTACGTGTTCCCTCTAACTATGGCTACACCTTC. The full variable domain, with the rest looked up from reference TRBV7-8 and TRBJ1-2, is GAGVSQSPRYKVAKRGQDVALRCDPISGHVSLFWYQQALGQGPEFLTYFQNEAQLDKSGLPSDRFFAERPEGSVSTLKIQRTQQEDSAVYLCASSLRVPSNYGYTFGSGTRLTVV.

In its sample, this clonotype was seen a few times. V usage is TRBV4-3 and J usage is TRBJ1-4, with TRBD1 matching over 7 bases. In germline, CDR1 is LGHNA, CDR2 YSLEER. The junction had 11 bases not matched to a gene; V was cut back by 3 bases and J by 7 bases. This CDR3 is built from 16 residues. CDR3 sequence reads: CASSQGRDSRGEKLFF. The CDR3 nucleotides read TGCGCCAGCAGCCAGGGGAGGGACAGCCGGGGTGAAAAACTGTTTTTT.

The chain employs TRBV7-6 and TRBJ1-6; D is uncertain. V was cut by 1 base and J by 3 bases, with 16 bases left in between. CDR3 length equals 18 residues. Germline V CDR1 and CDR2: SGHVS, FNYEAQ. The CDR3 sequence is CASSLEVVPTGYNSPLHF. The CDR3 nucleotides read TGTGCCAGCAGCTTAGAAGTAGTTCCTACCGGCTATAATTCACCCCTCCACTTT.

The chain links TRBV6-1 to TRBJ2-5, with D possibly called TRBD1 or TRBD2 (5 bases each). Trimming shortened V by 1 base and J by 11 bases, and 17 bases separated the two germline ends. Germline CDR1 reads MNHNS; CDR2 reads SASEGT. CDR3 size: 14 residues. The CDR3 region is CASSEEAGFREQYF. As DNA, the CDR3 is TGTGCCAGCAGTGAAGAGGCAGGGTTTAGGGAGCAGTACTTC.

This rearrangement joins TRBV28 to TRBJ2-7, with D possibly being TRBD1 or TRBD2 (5 bases each). The DNA end favors TRBJ2-5, so the J call may be wrong. In germline, CDR1 is MDHEN, CDR2 SYDVKM. This CDR3 has 13 amino acids. The CDR3 protein is CASILVGEETQYF. Written as DNA, the CDR3 is TGTGCCAGCATCCTAGTGGGGGAAGAGACCCAGTACTTC.

The CDR3, as DNA: TGCAGTGCTAGAGCTCCGGGACTAGCGGGATCAGATACGCAGTATTTT. Its protein is CSARAPGLAGSDTQYF. V usage is TRBV20-1 and J usage is TRBJ2-3, with TRBD2 identical over 13 bases. V was clipped by 1 base and J by 4 bases; unmatched bases: 5. The CDR3 is 16 amino acids. CDR1 is DFQATT and CDR2 is SNEGSKA in the germline V gene (reference sequence).

The rearrangement links TRBV20-1 to TRBJ2-3; D gene ambiguous. The CDR3 is 16 amino acids. Germline values: CDR1 DFQATT, CDR2 SNEGSKA (reference sequence). V dropped 3 bases and J dropped 0 bases, with 16 bases sitting between them. CDR3 bases: TGCAGTGCTAGCCGTCGTACGGAATCTAGCACAGATACGCAGTATTTT. This gives the protein CSASRRTESSTDTQYF.

Ten or more counts support this clonotype. The V gene is TRBV27, the J gene TRBJ2-5, with 9 bases aligning to TRBD2. After removal of 4 bases from V and 6 bases from J, the junction contained 6 bases not matched to a gene. The germline V gene encodes CDR1 MNHEY and CDR2 SMNVEV (reference sequence). The CDR3 extends over 14 amino acids. The CDR3 loop is CASSSRLAVKTQYF. The CDR3, as DNA: TGTGCCAGCAGTTCACGACTAGCGGTAAAGACCCAGTACTTC.

The chain couples TRBV5-6 to TRBJ1-1; no clear D gene. V was shortened by 4 bases and J by 3 bases, with 13 bases between the two germline ends. From germline, CDR1 is SGHDT and CDR2 YYEEEE. This CDR3 region has 14 residues. The CDR3 region has the DNA TGTGCCAGCAGCCGGAACCATTTGGACACTGAAGCTTTCTTT. Its translation is CASSRNHLDTEAFF. The full variable domain, its missing parts supplied by reference TRBV5-6 and TRBJ1-1, is DAGVTQSPTHLIKTRGQQVTLRCSPKSGHDTVSWYQQALGQGPQFIFQYYEEEERQRGNFPDRFSGHQFPNYSSELNVNALLLGDSALYLCASSRNHLDTEAFFGQGTRLTVV.

This clonotype was observed a handful of times. The gene calls are TRBV7-2 and TRBJ2-5; no definite D call. The CDR3 has 15 residues. Trimming took 0 bases from V and 1 from J, leaving 9 bases between them. CDR1 is SGHTA and CDR2 is FQGNSA in the germline V gene. The DNA for the CDR3 is TGTGCCAGCAGCTTAGCAGGGTACCCCCAAGAGACCCAGTACTTC. This encodes CASSLAGYPQETQYF.